The TCR beta chain under discussion was sequenced for a study of long-term antiretroviral therapy in people with HIV. V shed 0 bases and J shed 0 bases, with 13 bases lying between them. The CDR3 sequence is 17 residues long. Germline values: CDR1 SGHDT, CDR2 YYEEEE. Assay version v3.0 of immunoSEQ was used, and it was run at survey level. The method was immunoSEQ multiplex PCR; TCRdb's version includes in-frame clones alone and lacks a portion of them. The sample contains tens of thousands of clones, about 88% of which appear only once. The TCR comes from a woman aged 25-40 years with HIV. J is TRBJ2-1 and V is TRBV5-6; D not certain. Sample: unsorted PBMCs, taken approximately 2.7 years before starting antiretroviral therapy. This CDR3 reads CASSLAVSPSSYNEQFF. CDR3 coding DNA: TGTGCCAGCAGCTTGGCGGTTAGCCCAAGCTCCTACAATGAGCAGTTCTTC.